A single sample is the source of the 13 T cell receptor beta chains below, sequenced in a study of human T cells and chemical hapten exposure. Time point here: patch test 1, 2 weeks after DPC sensitization. Treatment: therapeutic diphenylcyclopropenone sensitization with weekly scalp DPC. TCRdb re-called the RACE reads with MiXCR, one entry per CDR3 protein. The sample lists more than 70,000 distinct CDR3 sequences, about 11% occurring once. The material was whole blood, obtained in connection with sensitization to the hapten diphenylcyclopropenone (DPC). Source of these receptors: a woman aged 60-75 years with alopecia areata. Some clones in this sample may be carry-over from other donors' samples.

This clonotype appeared a few times. The chain joins TRBV29-1 to TRBJ2-5; 7 bases align to TRBD2. The CDR3 runs 12 residues. After removal of 3 bases from V and 7 bases from J, the junction contained 5 bases not matched to a gene. Germline loops: CDR1 SQVTM, CDR2 ANQGSEA. This chain's CDR3 is CSVESGVGTQYF. The CDR3 region has the DNA TGCAGCGTTGAGAGCGGGGTAGGGACCCAGTACTTC.

The V gene is TRBV19, the J gene TRBJ1-1, with 8 bases matching TRBD1. The germline CDR1 and CDR2 sequences are LNHDA and SQIVND (reference sequence). This CDR3 has 16 amino acids. Unmatched junction bases numbered 12, after V lost 4 bases and J lost 5 bases. In DNA, the CDR3 is TGTGCCAGTAGTAGAAACAGGGGGGGGTCCGTTACTGAAGCTTTCTTT. Its translation is CASSRNRGGSVTEAFF. The variable domain in full, with the rest retrieved from reference TRBV19 and TRBJ1-1, is DGGITQSPKYLFRKEGQNVTLSCEQNLNHDAMYWYRQDPGQGLRLIYYSQIVNDFQKGDIAEGYSVSREKKESFPLTVTSAQKNPTAFYLCASSRNRGGSVTEAFFGQGTRLTVV.

Comments on this clonotype: Sequence at one end of the junction differs from germline and may be a read error. The CDR3 reads CASRPQGAVGNQPRHF. In DNA, the CDR3 is TGTGCCAGCAGACCCCAGGGGGCAGTGGGCAATCAGCCCCGGCATTTT. The rearrangement joins TRBV6-5 to TRBJ1-5; 8 nucleotides align to TRBD1. CDR1 and CDR2 from the germline V gene are MNHEY and SVGAGI. CDR3 length: 16 amino acids.

In its sample, this clonotype was seen many times. CDR3 nucleotides: TGTGCCAGCAGCCAAGTGGGGGGCGAGCAGTACTTC. It codes for CASSQVGGEQYF. This sequence joins TRBV3-1 and TRBJ2-7, with a possible D match to TRBD2 (6 bases). Per germline, CDR1 LGHDT and CDR2 YNNKEL (reference sequence). V lost 1 base and J lost 6, with 7 bases in between. The CDR3 extends over 12 amino acids.

Ten or more counts support this clonotype. The chain uses TRBV11-2 and TRBJ1-2; 7 nucleotides agree with TRBD1. Germline V gene lookup returns CDR1 SGHAT and CDR2 FQNNGV. The length of the CDR3 is 12 residues. The V and J ends lost 4 bases and 7 bases, in that order; junction bases with no gene match: 3. The CDR3 region has the DNA TGTGCCAGCAGCTCAGACAGGGTTGGCTACACCTTC. Amino acids: CASSSDRVGYTF.

This clonotype was recorded many times. The chain carries TRBV2 and TRBJ1-6; TRBD1 is a possible D gene (5 bases). V lost 8 bases and J lost 4, with 9 bases in between. Germline V lookup: CDR1 SNHLY, CDR2 FYNNEI. The CDR3 contains 13 residues. CDR3 nucleotide sequence: TGTGCCAGCCATCCAGGGTATAATTCACCCCTCCACTTT. This codes for CASHPGYNSPLHF.

A few counts support this clonotype. CDR3 nucleotides: TGTGCCAGCAGCTTAAGGTCGTTAGCGACAAATGAGCAGTTCTTC. It is translated as CASSLRSLATNEQFF. The rearrangement joins TRBV7-2 to TRBJ2-1; a weak D match, TRBD2 (5 bases). The CDR3 contains 15 residues. The germline V and J ends were trimmed by 2 bases and 7 bases, with 15 bases remaining between them. From germline, CDR1 is SGHTA and CDR2 FQGNSA.

Only a few counts were recorded for this clonotype. The gene calls are TRBV18 and TRBJ2-6; no reliable D call. The germline V and J ends were trimmed by 3 bases and 0 bases, with 3 bases remaining between them. The CDR3 consists of 14 residues. Looked up from germline, CDR1 is KGHSH and CDR2 is LQKENI. DNA for the CDR3: TGTGCCAGCTCACCGTACTCTGGGGCCAACGTCCTGACTTTC. This sequence encodes CASSPYSGANVLTF.

Note on this clonotype: This could be a read error, since a much larger clone is one nucleotide away. The rearrangement joins TRBV29-1 to TRBJ2-1, with 8 nucleotides matching TRBD2. The CDR3 runs to 14 residues. Germline CDR1 and CDR2: SQVTM and ANQGSEA. Trimming cost V 4 bases and J 2 bases; bases outside gene matches: 4. In nucleotides, the CDR3 is TGCAGCGTTGGGGAGCGGGGGCCCTACAATGAGCAGTTCTTC. Amino acids: CSVGERGPYNEQFF.

In its sample, this clonotype was seen many times. The rearrangement joins TRBV20-1 to TRBJ1-6; D is unclear. The CDR3 is 18 amino acids. Trimming removed 0 bases from V and 4 bases from J, with 19 bases in between. The V gene's germline CDR1 is DFQATT and CDR2 SNEGSKA (reference sequence). CDR3 in DNA: TGCAGTGCTAGAGATTTAATAGCTGGGAACAGTTATAATTCACCCCTCCACTTT. This codes for CSARDLIAGNSYNSPLHF.

The table lists this clonotype with a few counts. The chain couples TRBV14 to TRBJ2-3; no reliable D call. Germline V CDR1 and CDR2: SGHDN, FVKESK. This CDR3 contains 15 residues. With 0 bases removed from V and 4 bases from J, the gap between germline ends came to 11 bases. CDR3 in amino acids: CASSQDRPGADTQYF. The CDR3 DNA is TGTGCCAGCAGCCAAGATCGGCCTGGGGCAGATACGCAGTATTTT.

This clonotype appeared many times. The rearrangement links TRBV29-1 to TRBJ2-3; 10 bases fit TRBD2. The CDR3 loop spans 15 amino acids. J gave up 1 base and V 3 bases, and 4 bases lay outside the gene matches. Germline CDR1 reads SQVTM; CDR2 reads ANQGSEA. The CDR3 sequence: CSVDRLAGGTDTQYF. CDR3 bases: TGCAGCGTTGACAGGCTAGCGGGGGGCACAGATACGCAGTATTTT.

There are a few counts of this clonotype. This chain joins TRBV18 and TRBJ1-2; D is undetermined. The V end was cut by 2 bases, the J end by 8 bases, with 12 bases between. CDR1 is KGHSH and CDR2 is LQKENI in the germline V gene. CDR3 length: 13 amino acids. CDR3 loop: CASSPTEEMGYTF. CDR3 bases: TGTGCCAGCTCACCAACAGAGGAAATGGGCTACACCTTC.